Given below is one T cell receptor delta chain in context. The mismatch at residue 14 between this DNA's translation and the TCRdb protein of a much larger clone likely reflects a read error; the protein shown is translated from the DNA. Per the germline V gene, CDR1 is TSWWSYY and CDR2 is QGS. The junction had 20 bases not matched to a gene; V was cut back by 0 bases and J by 1 base. This CDR3 region has 22 residues. This sample was taken from a study of gamma-delta chains in newborns, infants, children. Study-wide context: Microbial exposure reportedly drives polyclonal innate γδ T cell expansion after birth.

TCRdb re-analyzed the reads via CATT. The sample consists of thousands of delta-chain clones, approximately 1.1% of them appearing once. The gene calls are TRDV1 and TRDJ2, with 7 nucleotides matching TRDD2. The sample consisted of blood. The source is a child who was a newborn, infant or young child, either healthy, febrile or measles-vaccinated (not recorded which). CDR3 bases: TGTGCTCTTGGGGAACTAGGGCATTCCTACGAGGATGGGGTTAGTTTGACAGCACAACTCTTCTTT. Protein: CALGELGHSYEDGVSLTAQLFF.